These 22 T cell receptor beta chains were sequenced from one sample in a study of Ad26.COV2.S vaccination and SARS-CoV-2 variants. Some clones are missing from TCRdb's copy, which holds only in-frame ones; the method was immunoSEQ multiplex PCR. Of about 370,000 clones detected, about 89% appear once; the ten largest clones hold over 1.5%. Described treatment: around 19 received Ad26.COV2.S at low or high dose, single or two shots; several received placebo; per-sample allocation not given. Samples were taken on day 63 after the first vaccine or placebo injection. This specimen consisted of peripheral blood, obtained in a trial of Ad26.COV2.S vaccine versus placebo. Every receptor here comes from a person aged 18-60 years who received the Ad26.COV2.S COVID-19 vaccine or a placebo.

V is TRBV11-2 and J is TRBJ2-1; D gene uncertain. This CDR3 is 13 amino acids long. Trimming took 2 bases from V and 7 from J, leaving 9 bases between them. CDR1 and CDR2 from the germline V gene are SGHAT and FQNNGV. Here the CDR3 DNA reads TGTGCCAGCAGCTTATTCCAGGAGAATGAGCAGTTCTTC. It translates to CASSLFQENEQFF.

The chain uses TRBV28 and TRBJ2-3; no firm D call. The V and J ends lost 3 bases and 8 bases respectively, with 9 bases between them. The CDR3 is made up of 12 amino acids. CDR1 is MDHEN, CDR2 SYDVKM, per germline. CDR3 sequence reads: CASSFDRFTQYF. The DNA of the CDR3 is TGTGCCAGCAGTTTTGACCGGTTTACGCAGTATTTT.

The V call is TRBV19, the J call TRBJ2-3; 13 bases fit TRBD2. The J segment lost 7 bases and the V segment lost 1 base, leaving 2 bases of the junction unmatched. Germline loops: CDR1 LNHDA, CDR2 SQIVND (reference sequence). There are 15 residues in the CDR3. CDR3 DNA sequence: TGTGCCAGTAGTATAGTGGGACTAGCGGGATATACGCAGTATTTT. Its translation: CASSIVGLAGYTQYF. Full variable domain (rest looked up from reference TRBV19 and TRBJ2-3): DGGITQSPKYLFRKEGQNVTLSCEQNLNHDAMYWYRQDPGQGLRLIYYSQIVNDFQKGDIAEGYSVSREKKESFPLTVTSAQKNPTAFYLCASSIVGLAGYTQYFGPGTRLTVL.

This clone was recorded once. CDR3 region: CAWSLQLNEKLFF. In DNA, the CDR3 is TGTGCCTGGAGTTTACAGCTAAATGAAAAACTGTTTTTT. V gene TRBV30 combines with J gene TRBJ1-4; no firm D call. The CDR3 has 13 residues. Germline CDR1 GTSNPN, CDR2 SVGIG (reference sequence). V was pared by 2 bases and J by 5 bases, with 9 bases between.

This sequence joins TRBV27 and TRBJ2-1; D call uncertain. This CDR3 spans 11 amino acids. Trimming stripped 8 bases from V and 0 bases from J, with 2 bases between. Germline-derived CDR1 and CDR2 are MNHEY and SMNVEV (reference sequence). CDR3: CASYSYNEQFF. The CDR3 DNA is TGTGCCAGCTACTCCTACAATGAGCAGTTCTTC.

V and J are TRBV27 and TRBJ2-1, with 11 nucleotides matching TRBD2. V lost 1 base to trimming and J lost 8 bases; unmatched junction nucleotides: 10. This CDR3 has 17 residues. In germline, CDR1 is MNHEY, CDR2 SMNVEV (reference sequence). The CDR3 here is CASSLWGLADQRYEQFF. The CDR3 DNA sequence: TGTGCCAGCAGTTTATGGGGACTAGCGGACCAGAGATATGAGCAGTTCTTC.

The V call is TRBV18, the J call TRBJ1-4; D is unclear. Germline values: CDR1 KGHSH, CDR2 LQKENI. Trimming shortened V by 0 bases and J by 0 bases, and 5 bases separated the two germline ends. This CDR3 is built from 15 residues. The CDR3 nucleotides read TGTGCCAGCTCACCACCACTTTCAACTAATGAAAAACTGTTTTTT. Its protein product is CASSPPLSTNEKLFF.

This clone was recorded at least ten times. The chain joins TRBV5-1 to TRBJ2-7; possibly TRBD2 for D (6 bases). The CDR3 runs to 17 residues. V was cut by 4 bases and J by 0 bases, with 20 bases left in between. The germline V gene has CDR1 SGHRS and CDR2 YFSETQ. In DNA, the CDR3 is TGCGCCAGCAGCCCTCGATTGGAGGGTTCGAGCTCCTACGAGCAGTACTTC. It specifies CASSPRLEGSSSYEQYF.

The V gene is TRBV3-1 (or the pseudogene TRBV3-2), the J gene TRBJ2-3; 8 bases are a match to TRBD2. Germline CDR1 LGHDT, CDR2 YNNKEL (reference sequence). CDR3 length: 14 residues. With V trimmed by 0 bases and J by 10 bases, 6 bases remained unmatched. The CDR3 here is CASSQDWGGRSQYF. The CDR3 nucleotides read TGTGCCAGCAGCCAAGATTGGGGCGGGAGGTCGCAGTATTTT.

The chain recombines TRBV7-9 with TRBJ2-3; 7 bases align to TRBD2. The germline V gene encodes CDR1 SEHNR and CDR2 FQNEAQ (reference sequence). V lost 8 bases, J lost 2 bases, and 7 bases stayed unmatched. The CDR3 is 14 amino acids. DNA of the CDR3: TGTGCCAGCGGGGGGAGGGCTTACACAGATACGCAGTATTTT. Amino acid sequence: CASGGRAYTDTQYF.

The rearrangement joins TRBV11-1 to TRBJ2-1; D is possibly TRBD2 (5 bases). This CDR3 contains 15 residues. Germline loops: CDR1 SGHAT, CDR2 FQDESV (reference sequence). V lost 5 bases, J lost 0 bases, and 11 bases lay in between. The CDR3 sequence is CASSRSGSSYNEQFF. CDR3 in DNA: TGTGCCAGCAGCAGAAGCGGTAGCTCCTACAATGAGCAGTTCTTC.

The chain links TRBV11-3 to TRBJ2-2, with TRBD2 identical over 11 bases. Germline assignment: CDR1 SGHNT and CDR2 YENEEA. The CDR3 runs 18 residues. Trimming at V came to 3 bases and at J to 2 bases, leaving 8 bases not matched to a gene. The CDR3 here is CASSFSCLAGGNTGELFF. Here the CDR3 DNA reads TGTGCCAGCAGCTTCTCATGCCTAGCGGGAGGTAACACCGGGGAGCTGTTTTTT.

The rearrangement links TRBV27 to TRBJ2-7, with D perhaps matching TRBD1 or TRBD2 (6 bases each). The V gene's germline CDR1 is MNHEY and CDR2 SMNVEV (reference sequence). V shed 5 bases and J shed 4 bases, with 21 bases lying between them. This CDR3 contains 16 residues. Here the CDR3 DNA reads TGTGCCAGCAGTCGCCAGGGGCGGGGCCACCCTTACGAGCAGTACTTC. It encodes CASSRQGRGHPYEQYF.

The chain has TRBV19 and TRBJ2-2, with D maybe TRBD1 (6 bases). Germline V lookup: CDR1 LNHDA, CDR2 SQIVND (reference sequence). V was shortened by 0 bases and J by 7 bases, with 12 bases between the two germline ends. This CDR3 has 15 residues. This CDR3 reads CASSIEQGSIGELFF. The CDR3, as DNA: TGTGCCAGTAGTATAGAACAGGGCAGCATCGGGGAGCTGTTTTTT.

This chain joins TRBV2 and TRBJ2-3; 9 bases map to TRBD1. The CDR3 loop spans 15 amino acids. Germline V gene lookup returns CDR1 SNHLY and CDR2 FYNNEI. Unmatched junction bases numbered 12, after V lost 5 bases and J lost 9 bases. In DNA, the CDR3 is TGTGCCAGCAGTTGGGGACAGGGACGGAAAGAAACGCAGTATTTT. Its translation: CASSWGQGRKETQYF.

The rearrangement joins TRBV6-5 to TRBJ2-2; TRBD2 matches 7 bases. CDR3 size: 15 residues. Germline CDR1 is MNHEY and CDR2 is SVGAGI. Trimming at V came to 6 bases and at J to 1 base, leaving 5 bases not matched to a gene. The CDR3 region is CASSVRGGNTGELFF. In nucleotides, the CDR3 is TGTGCCAGCAGCGTTCGCGGGGGGAACACCGGGGAGCTGTTTTTT.

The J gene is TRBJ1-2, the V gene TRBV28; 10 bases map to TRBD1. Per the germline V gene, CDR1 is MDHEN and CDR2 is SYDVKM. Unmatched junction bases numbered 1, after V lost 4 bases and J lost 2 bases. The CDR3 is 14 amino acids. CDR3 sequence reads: CASSWTGGNYGYTF. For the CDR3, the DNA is TGTGCCAGCAGTTGGACAGGGGGGAACTATGGCTACACCTTC.

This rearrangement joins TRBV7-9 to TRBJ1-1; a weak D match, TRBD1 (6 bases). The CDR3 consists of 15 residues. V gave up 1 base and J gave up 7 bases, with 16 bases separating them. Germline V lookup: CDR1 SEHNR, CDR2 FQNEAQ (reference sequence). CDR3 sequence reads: CASSLVSLRGGEAFF. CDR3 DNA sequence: TGTGCCAGCAGCTTAGTCAGCCTCAGGGGAGGTGAAGCTTTCTTT.

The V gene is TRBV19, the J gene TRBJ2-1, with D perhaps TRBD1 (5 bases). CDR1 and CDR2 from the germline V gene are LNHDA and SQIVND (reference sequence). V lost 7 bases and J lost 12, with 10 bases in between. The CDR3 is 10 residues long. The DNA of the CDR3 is TGTGCCAGTAAAGGGGTCGGGCAGTTCTTC. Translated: CASKGVGQFF.

This CDR3 reads CASRGDRHSSYEQYF. The CDR3 coding sequence is TGTGCCAGCAGGGGGGACAGGCACAGCTCCTACGAGCAGTACTTC. The rearrangement uses TRBV2 and TRBJ2-7; 8 nucleotides line up with TRBD1. The CDR3 totals 15 residues. V lost 6 bases and J lost 0; bases outside the gene matches: 7. The V gene's germline CDR1 is SNHLY and CDR2 FYNNEI.

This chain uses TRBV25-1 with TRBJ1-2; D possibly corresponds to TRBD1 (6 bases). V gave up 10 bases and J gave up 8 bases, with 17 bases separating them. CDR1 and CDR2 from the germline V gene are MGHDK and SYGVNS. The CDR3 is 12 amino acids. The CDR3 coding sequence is TGTGCCACTCACGAGGGGGGGCTGGGCTACACCTTC. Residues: CATHEGGLGYTF.

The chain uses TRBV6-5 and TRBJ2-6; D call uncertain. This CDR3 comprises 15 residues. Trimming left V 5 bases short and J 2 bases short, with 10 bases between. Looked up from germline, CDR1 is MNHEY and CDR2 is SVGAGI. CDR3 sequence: CASSKLGTGANVLTF. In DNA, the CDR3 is TGTGCCAGCAGTAAGCTAGGGACTGGGGCCAACGTCCTGACTTTC.